The clone carrying this TCR beta chain was seen at least ten times. This entry belongs to a study of T cells in Graves' hyperthyroidism and ophthalmopathy. V lost 4 bases and J lost 4; bases outside the gene matches: 5. The CDR3 totals 14 residues. The germline V gene encodes CDR1 SGHVS and CDR2 FNYEAQ. RNA transcripts gave rise to amplified TCR beta CDR3 regions. Using the HTBI primer set, a first-round RT-PCR was run on the TCR CDR3. Each CDR3 protein is one row after TCRdb ran MiXCR on the multiplex PCR reads. Of roughly 93,000 distinct CDR3 sequences detected, about 40% appear once; the ten largest clones hold around 9.6%. Hyperthyroidism of Graves' type that showed no ophthalmopathy progression within 18 months was stable. Hyperthyroidism was newly diagnosed in patients aged 18 to 65 (duration under 2 months). Lactation, pregnancy, other autoimmune disease or uncontrolled infection led to exclusion of patients. Based on clinical symptoms, serum thyroxine and TRAb, thyroid ultrasound and orbital computed tomography, diagnoses were reached.

Sequencing used peripheral blood or thyroid tissue (not recorded which). The chain has TRBV7-6 and TRBJ2-3; 7 positions match TRBD1. This TCR was recovered from a woman aged 25-40 years with Graves' hyperthyroidism. The CDR3 sequence is CASSYGQVADTQYF. Here the CDR3 DNA reads TGTGCCAGCAGCTATGGACAGGTTGCAGATACGCAGTATTTT.